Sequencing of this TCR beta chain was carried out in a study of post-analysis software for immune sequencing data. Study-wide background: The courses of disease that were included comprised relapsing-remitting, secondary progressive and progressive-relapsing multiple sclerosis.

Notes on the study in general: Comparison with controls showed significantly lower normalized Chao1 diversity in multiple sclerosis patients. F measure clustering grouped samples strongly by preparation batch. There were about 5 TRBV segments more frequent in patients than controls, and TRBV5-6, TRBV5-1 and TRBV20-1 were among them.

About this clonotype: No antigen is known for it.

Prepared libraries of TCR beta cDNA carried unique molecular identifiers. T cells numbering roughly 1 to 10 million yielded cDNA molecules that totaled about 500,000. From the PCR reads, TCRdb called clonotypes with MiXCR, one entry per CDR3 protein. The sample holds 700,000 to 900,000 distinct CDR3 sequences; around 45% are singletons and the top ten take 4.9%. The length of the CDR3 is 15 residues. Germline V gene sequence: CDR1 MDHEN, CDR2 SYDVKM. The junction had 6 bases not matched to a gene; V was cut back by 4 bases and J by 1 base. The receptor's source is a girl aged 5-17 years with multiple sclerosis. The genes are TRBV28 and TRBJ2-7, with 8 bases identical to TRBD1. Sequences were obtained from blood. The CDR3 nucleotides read TGTGCCAGCAGTTACCAGGGGGCCGTTTCCTACGAGCAGTACTTC. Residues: CASSYQGAVSYEQYF.